This record looks at one TCR beta chain sequence and its context. Antigen specificity is unknown. Assay used: immunoSEQ multiplex PCR; TCRdb lists only in-frame clones, some missing. The data show about 14,000 clones, with approximately 59% seen just once and about 13% held by the top ten. Intraepithelial plus lamina propria lymphocytes were released by processing graft tissue. The sample is drawn from a study of graft-versus-host responses after intestinal transplantation. Study-wide background: Each recipient received a multivisceral, liver-intestinal, or isolated intestinal graft. Uniformly, recipients were administered anti-thymocyte globulin induction with subsequent tacrolimus and steroids for 2 to 3 years.

The CDR3 contains 14 residues. Deletions cut 1 base from V and 0 bases from J, with 6 bases between. The V gene's germline CDR1 is SGHAT and CDR2 FQNNGV. Whole-study findings and limits: Detected in recipient marrow were GvH clones, some of which were first observed in ileum or blood. Allografts carried high graft-versus-host to host-versus-graft clonal ratios in patients having graft-donor T cell macrochimerism.

The sequenced sample was ileum tissue, obtained 524 days after transplant. V gene TRBV11-2 combines with J gene TRBJ1-1; D unclear. The receptor was derived from a human patient who received an intestinal transplant, so some T cells may come from the graft donor. CDR3 amino acids: CASSLGLVNTEAFF. The DNA of the CDR3 is TGTGCCAGCAGCTTAGGGCTGGTGAACACTGAAGCTTTCTTT.